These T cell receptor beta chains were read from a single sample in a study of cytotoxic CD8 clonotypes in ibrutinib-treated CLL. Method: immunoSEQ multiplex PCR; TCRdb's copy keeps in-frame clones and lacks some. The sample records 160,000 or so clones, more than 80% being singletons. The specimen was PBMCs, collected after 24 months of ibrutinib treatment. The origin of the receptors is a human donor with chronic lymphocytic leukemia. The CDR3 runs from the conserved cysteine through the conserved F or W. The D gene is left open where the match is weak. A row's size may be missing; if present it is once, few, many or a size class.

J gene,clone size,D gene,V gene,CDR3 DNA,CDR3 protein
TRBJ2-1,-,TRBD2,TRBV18,TGTGCCAGCTCACGAGGTGTGACTAGCGGGCGCTCCTACAATGAGCAGTTCTTC,CASSRGVTSGRSYNEQFF
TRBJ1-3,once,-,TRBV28,TGTGCCAGCCAAAGAAGAAACACCATATATTTT,CASQRRNTIYF
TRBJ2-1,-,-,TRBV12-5,TGTGCTAGTGGTTTCGGGGAGGATGAGCAGTTCTTC,CASGFGEDEQFF
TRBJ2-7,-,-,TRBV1,TGCACCAGCAGCCAGGTCCGGGACAACCTCTACGAGCAGTACTTC,CTSSQVRDNLYEQYF
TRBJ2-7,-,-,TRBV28,TGTGCCACTTCTAAGGAGAGCTCCTACGAGCAGTACTTC,CATSKESSYEQYF
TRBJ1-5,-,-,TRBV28,TGTGCCAGCAGTTTATGGTCACTAACAGGGAGGGATCAGCCCCAGCATTTT,CASSLWSLTGRDQPQHF
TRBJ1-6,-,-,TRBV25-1,TGTGCCAGCAGTGACCACAGTTATAATTCACCCCTCCACTTT,CASSDHSYNSPLHF
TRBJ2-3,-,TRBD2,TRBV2,TGTGCCAGCAGTGCGGGACTAGCGGGAGTCAGAGATACGCAGTATTTT,CASSAGLAGVRDTQYF
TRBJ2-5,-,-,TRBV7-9,TGTGCCAGCAGCAGTCGCGGGACCCAGTACTTC,CASSSRGTQYF
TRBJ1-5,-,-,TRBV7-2,TGTGCCAGCAGCTTTACTGGTTGGGTTTCTCAGCCCCAGCATTTT,CASSFTGWVSQPQHF
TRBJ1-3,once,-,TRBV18,TGTGCCAGCTCCAGAGCCGAGGGTTCTGGAAACACCATATATTTT,CASSRAEGSGNTIYF
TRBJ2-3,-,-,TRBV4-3,TGCGCCAGCAGCCAAGCAGCGGGCAGCCCTAGCACAGATACGCAGTATTTT,CASSQAAGSPSTDTQYF
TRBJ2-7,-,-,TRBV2,TGTGCCAGCAGTTTCCGGGACAACTACGAGCAGTACTTC,CASSFRDNYEQYF
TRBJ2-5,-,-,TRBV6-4,TGTGCCAGCAGAGAGACGGAGACCCAGTACTTC,CASRETETQYF
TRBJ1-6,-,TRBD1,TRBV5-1,TGCGCCAGCAGACGGGGACAGGGTTATGGCAGCTCCTATAATTCACCCCTCCACTTT,CASRRGQGYGSSYNSPLHF
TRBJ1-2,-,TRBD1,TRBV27,TGTGCCAGCAGCCGCGATAGACAGGGACACTATGGCTACACCTTC,CASSRDRQGHYGYTF
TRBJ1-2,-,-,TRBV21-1,TGTGCCAGCAGCAAAAATCTGTGGCAGCCTCCGGGCTACACCTTC,CASSKNLWQPPGYTF
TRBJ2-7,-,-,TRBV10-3,TGTGCCATCAGTTACGGACACCCTAGTGCCTACGAGCAGTACTTC,CAISYGHPSAYEQYF
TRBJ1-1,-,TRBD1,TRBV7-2,TGTGCCAGCAGCTTTCTGGACAGGGCTGAAGCTTTCTTT,CASSFLDRAEAFF
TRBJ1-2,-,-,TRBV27,TGTGCCAGCAGTTTTGGAGGGTTATTAGCTAACTATGGCTACACCTTC,CASSFGGLLANYGYTF
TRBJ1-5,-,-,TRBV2,TGTGCCAGCAGGCTTCTATATCGGGGAGGCAATCAGCCCCAGCATTTT,CASRLLYRGGNQPQHF
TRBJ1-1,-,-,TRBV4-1,TGCGCCAGCAGCCAAGCCGTTGCGGCTGAAGCTTTCTTT,CASSQAVAAEAFF
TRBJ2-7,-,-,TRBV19,TGTGCCAGTAGTCCCTCGGACAGCTACGAGCAGTACTTC,CASSPSDSYEQYF
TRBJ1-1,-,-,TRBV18,TGTGCCAGCTCACCACCTTCCCTACCGATGAACACTGAAGCTTTCTTT,CASSPPSLPMNTEAFF
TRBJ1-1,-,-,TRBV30,TGTGCCTGGAGGGGGCGACAGCGGAACACTGAAGCTTTCTTT,CAWRGRQRNTEAFF
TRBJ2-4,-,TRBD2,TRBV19,TGTGCCAGTAGTAGGACTAGCGGGGAGAACACGGTCAAAAACATTCAGTACTTC,CASSRTSGENTVKNIQYF
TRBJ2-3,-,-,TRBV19,TGTGCCAGTAGTATAAGTCAGGTTCCGCAGTATTTT,CASSISQVPQYF
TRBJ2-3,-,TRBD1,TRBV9,TGTGCCAGCAGCGCGTCACAGGGGCTGGGAGATACGCAGTATTTT,CASSASQGLGDTQYF
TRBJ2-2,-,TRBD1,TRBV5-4,TGTGCCAGCAGCTTGGGAGACAGGGAAGGCGGGGAGCTGTTTTTT,CASSLGDREGGELFF
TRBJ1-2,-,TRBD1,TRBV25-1,TGTGCCAGCAGTGACGTAGGGGGCCAAACCCGTGGCTACACCTTC,CASSDVGGQTRGYTF
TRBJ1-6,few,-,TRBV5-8,TGTGCCAGCAGCTTGAGGGGACATATACCCCTCCACTTT,CASSLRGHIPLHF
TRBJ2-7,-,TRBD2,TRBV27,TGTGCCAGCAGGTCAAGCGGGACCTACGAGCAGTACTTC,CASRSSGTYEQYF
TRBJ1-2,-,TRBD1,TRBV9,TGTGCCAGCAGCGTGGGTGGGACAGAAGCTAACTATGGCTACACCTTC,CASSVGGTEANYGYTF
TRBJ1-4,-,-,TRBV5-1,TGCGCCAGTTTTTTTTTCCGGGACCTTTTTGAAAAACTGTTTTTT,CASFFFRDLFEKLFF
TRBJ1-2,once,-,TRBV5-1,TGCGCCAGCAGCTTGCAGGGGCCAGCTAACTATGGCTACACCTTC,CASSLQGPANYGYTF
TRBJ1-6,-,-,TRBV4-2,TGTGCCAGCAGCCAAGCCCCCCTCAGCTCCTATAATTCACCCCTCCACTTT,CASSQAPLSSYNSPLHF
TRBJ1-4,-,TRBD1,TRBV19,TGTGCCAGTAGTACTCAGGGGGCAACTAATGAAAAACTGTTTTTT,CASSTQGATNEKLFF
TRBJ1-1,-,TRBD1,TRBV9,TGTGCCAGCAGCGTGAGCAGGGGGTTGGGAGCTTTCTTT,CASSVSRGLGAFF
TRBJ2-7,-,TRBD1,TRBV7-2,TGTGCCAGCAGCCCGGACAGGAGCTCCTACGAGCAGTACTTC,CASSPDRSSYEQYF
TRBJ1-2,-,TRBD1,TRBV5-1,TGCGCCAGCAGCTTGGGGACAGGGGATTTCTATGGCTACACCTTC,CASSLGTGDFYGYTF
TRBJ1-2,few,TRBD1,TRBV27,TGTGCCAGCACCCCGACAGGGGTCGCTGGCTACACCTTC,CASTPTGVAGYTF
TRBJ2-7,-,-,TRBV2,TGTGCCAGCATGAAAGGGTCGGGGGGCCTAGTAAACGAGCAGTACTTC,CASMKGSGGLVNEQYF
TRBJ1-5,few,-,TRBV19,TGTGCCAGTCGAGGGGGGGGGCAGCCCCAGCATTTT,CASRGGGQPQHF
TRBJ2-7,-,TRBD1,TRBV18,TGTGCCAGCTCACCGCGACAGGGGGTCTACGAGCAGTACTTC,CASSPRQGVYEQYF
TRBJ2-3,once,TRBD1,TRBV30,TGTGCCTGGAGCACAGGGGGATCGGATACGCAGTATTTT,CAWSTGGSDTQYF
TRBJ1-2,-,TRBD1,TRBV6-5,TGTGCCAGCAGTGGACAGGGTTATAACTATGGCTACACCTTC,CASSGQGYNYGYTF
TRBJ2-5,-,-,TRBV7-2,TGTGCCAGCAGCCGGGGCCCGGGTAGGGGACAAGAGACCCAGCACTTC,CASSRGPGRGQETQHF
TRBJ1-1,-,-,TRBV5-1,TGCGCCAGCAGCTCTTCAACCCTGAACACTGAAGCTTTCTTT,CASSSSTLNTEAFF
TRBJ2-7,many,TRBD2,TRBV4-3,TGCGCCAGCAGCCATGGCCTAGCGGCCGAGCAGTACTTC,CASSHGLAAEQYF
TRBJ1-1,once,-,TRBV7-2,TGTGCCAGCACCCCGCTCGGAGGGATCACTGAAGCTTTCTTT,CASTPLGGITEAFF
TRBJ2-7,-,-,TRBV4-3,TGCGCCAGCAGCCAGACAGGTGGCGAGCAGTACTTC,CASSQTGGEQYF
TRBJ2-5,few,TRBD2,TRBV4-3,TGCGCCAGCAGCCAAGGCGGGGGACTAGCGGGAGAAGAGACCCAGTACTTC,CASSQGGGLAGEETQYF
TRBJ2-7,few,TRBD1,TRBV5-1,TGCGCCAGCGCAAGTCGTAGGGGGCTTAGCGCCTCCTACGAGCAGTACTTC,CASASRRGLSASYEQYF